These 16 T cell receptor beta chains were sequenced from one sample in a study of PD-1 blockade in classical Hodgkin lymphoma. The protocol was immunoSEQ multiplex PCR, while the TCRdb copy is restricted to in-frame clones and leaves out a portion. The repertoire holds tens of thousands of clones, with roughly 89% as singletons. Each of the patients experienced relapse following autologous stem cell transplantation, and their brentuximab vedotin exposure differed. This specimen consisted of peripheral blood mononuclear cells (PBMCs), obtained at baseline. The receptors derive from a human donor with classical Hodgkin lymphoma.

This chain connects TRBV4-2 to TRBJ2-1; the match to TRBD2 covers 8 bases. CDR3 length: 16 amino acids. V gave up 1 base and J gave up 4 bases; unmatched junction bases: 6. Germline V gives CDR1 LGHNA, CDR2 YNFKEQ. The DNA of the CDR3 is TGTGCCAGCAGCCAAGTAGAACTAGCGGATTACAATGAGCAGTTCTTC. Translation: CASSQVELADYNEQFF.

The chain recombines TRBV2 with TRBJ2-7, with TRBD2 identical over 16 bases. After removal of 6 bases from V and 3 bases from J, the junction contained 5 bases not matched to a gene. Germline values: CDR1 SNHLY, CDR2 FYNNEI. The CDR3 is 16 residues long. The CDR3 here is CASSGGLAGGDYEQYF. Here the CDR3 DNA reads TGTGCCAGCAGCGGGGGACTAGCGGGAGGGGACTACGAGCAGTACTTC.

This chain uses TRBV6-8 with TRBJ2-1, with 14 bases aligning to TRBD2. The CDR3 is 16 residues long. Germline CDR1 is MNHGY and CDR2 is SAAAGT. CDR3 amino acids: CPSQRGLAGVYNEQFF. The CDR3 DNA sequence: TGTCCCTCACAAAGGGGACTAGCGGGAGTCTACAATGAGCAGTTCTTC.

This sequence joins TRBV9 and TRBJ2-2; no reliable D call. The CDR3 runs 14 residues. The germline gives CDR1 SGDLS, CDR2 YYNGEE. V was shortened by 3 bases and J by 5 bases, with 11 bases between the two germline ends. CDR3 protein: CASSEGWVTGELFF. The CDR3 DNA is TGTGCCAGCAGCGAAGGATGGGTTACCGGGGAGCTGTTTTTT. Complete variable domain (other parts from reference TRBV9 and TRBJ2-2): DSGVTQTPKHLITATGQRVTLRCSPRSGDLSVYWYQQSLDQGLQFLIQYYNGEERAKGNILERFSAQQFPDLHSELNLSSLELGDSALYFCASSEGWVTGELFFGEGSRLTVL.

V and J are TRBV27 and TRBJ2-7, with 8 nucleotides matching TRBD1. Germline-derived CDR1 and CDR2 are MNHEY and SMNVEV (reference sequence). CDR3 size: 15 residues. V shed 3 bases, J shed 2 bases, and the junction held 6 bases outside the gene matches. For the CDR3, the DNA is TGTGCCAGCAGTTTCTCAGGGGGCGGGACCTACGAGCAGTACTTC. This sequence encodes CASSFSGGGTYEQYF.

The chain recombines TRBV7-8 with TRBJ2-6; 12 positions match TRBD2. The CDR3 runs 20 residues. The ends lost 3 bases at V and 0 bases at J; junction bases unmatched: 9. The V gene's germline CDR1 is SGHVS and CDR2 FQNEAQ. CDR3 sequence (DNA): TGTGCCAGCAGCTTCTCTAGACTAGCGGGGGTGAGCTCTGGGGCCAACGTCCTGACTTTC. Its protein product is CASSFSRLAGVSSGANVLTF.

The chain combines TRBV30 with TRBJ2-1, with D tentatively TRBD1 (6 bases). Germline CDR1 is GTSNPN and CDR2 is SVGIG (reference sequence). The CDR3 length is 18 residues. Between the trimmed V and J ends, which lost 4 bases and 5 bases, there was a span of 27 bases. CDR3 sequence reads: CAWTKTGSYRNYNNEQFF. CDR3 DNA sequence: TGTGCCTGGACCAAGACAGGATCCTATCGGAACTATAACAATGAGCAGTTCTTC.

V is TRBV28 and J is TRBJ2-4, with a weak D call TRBD2 (6 bases). The germline V gene has CDR1 MDHEN and CDR2 SYDVKM. The CDR3 runs 20 residues. Between the trimmed V and J ends, which lost 1 base and 0 bases, there was a span of 22 bases. CDR3 residues: CASSLFGGGRKIGAKNIQYF. The DNA of the CDR3 is TGTGCCAGCAGTTTATTCGGGGGAGGACGGAAGATCGGAGCCAAAAACATTCAGTACTTC.

The CDR3 here is CASSKGKQASYEQYF. Here the CDR3 DNA reads TGTGCCAGCAGCAAAGGGAAACAGGCCTCCTACGAGCAGTACTTC. The gene calls are TRBV21-1 and TRBJ2-7; the D call of TRBD1 is as the table states it, not checked on the DNA. TRBV21-1 is shown as a pseudogene. The CDR3 is 15 amino acids.

In this sample, this clone turned up once. V is TRBV4-3 and J is TRBJ2-1, with TRBD1 matching 10 bases. Germline CDR1 reads LGHNA; CDR2 reads YSLEER. V lost 0 bases, J lost 8 bases, and 4 bases stayed unmatched. The CDR3 covers 15 residues. As DNA, the CDR3 is TGCGCCAGCAGCCAAGACCGGGACAGGGGCCATGAGCAGTTCTTC. It translates to CASSQDRDRGHEQFF.

The rearrangement links TRBV18 to TRBJ1-2; D is undetermined. Germline V gene lookup returns CDR1 KGHSH and CDR2 LQKENI. This CDR3 is 12 amino acids long. The V end lost 1 base, the J end lost 4 bases, and 4 bases lay between the germline ends. CDR3 protein: CASSPRGYGYTF. CDR3 nucleotides: TGTGCCAGCTCACCACGTGGCTATGGCTACACCTTC.

This sequence joins TRBV5-6 and TRBJ1-1; tentatively, D is TRBD1 (5 bases). Germline V gene sequence: CDR1 SGHDT, CDR2 YYEEEE. There are 14 residues in the CDR3. Trimming shortened V by 0 bases and J by 4 bases, and 10 bases separated the two germline ends. The CDR3 spells CASSLGDLSTEAFF. CDR3 nucleotide sequence: TGTGCCAGCAGCTTGGGGGACCTTAGCACTGAAGCTTTCTTT.

The chain recombines TRBV7-7 with TRBJ2-1, with D possibly TRBD2 on 5 matching bases. CDR1 is SSHAT and CDR2 is FNYEAQ in the germline V gene (reference sequence). V lost 1 base, J lost 0 bases, and 10 bases lay in between. The CDR3 length is 16 residues. The DNA of the CDR3 is TGTGCCAGCAGCTTAGGACGGGCGGGCTCCTACAATGAGCAGTTCTTC. It translates to CASSLGRAGSYNEQFF.

The chain combines TRBV4-3 with TRBJ1-3; D is undetermined. V lost 0 bases to trimming and J lost 2 bases, with 17 bases between them. Germline V gene data show CDR1 as LGHNA and CDR2 as YSLEER. The CDR3 length is 18 residues. The CDR3 bases are TGCGCCAGCAGCCAAGATTATCGCCCGACCCTCGCTGGAAACACCATATATTTT. Its translation is CASSQDYRPTLAGNTIYF.

V and J are TRBV30 and TRBJ1-2; no clear D. The CDR3 has 13 amino acids. V dropped 0 bases and J dropped 6 bases, with 11 bases sitting between them. The germline V gene encodes CDR1 GTSNPN and CDR2 SVGIG (reference sequence). The CDR3 is CAWSVSLANGYTF. The CDR3 DNA reads as TGTGCCTGGAGTGTTAGCCTGGCGAATGGCTACACCTTC.

The chain links TRBV5-1 to TRBJ2-2; 9 positions match TRBD2. The V gene end was trimmed by 4 bases and the J gene end by 5 bases; junction bases not matched to a gene: 21. This CDR3 is built from 20 residues. Germline V CDR1 and CDR2: SGHRS, YFSETQ. The CDR3 nucleotides read TGCGCCAGCAGCCCGACAGGGTTGACTAGCGGTCCAGGAGGGACCGGGGAGCTGTTTTTT. This codes for CASSPTGLTSGPGGTGELFF. Together with reference TRBV5-1 and TRBJ2-2, the CDR3 gives the full variable domain: KAGVTQTPRYLIKTRGQQVTLSCSPISGHRSVSWYQQTPGQGLQFLFEYFSETQRNKGNFPGRFSGRQFSNSRSEMNVSTLELGDSALYLCASSPTGLTSGPGGTGELFFGEGSRLTVL.